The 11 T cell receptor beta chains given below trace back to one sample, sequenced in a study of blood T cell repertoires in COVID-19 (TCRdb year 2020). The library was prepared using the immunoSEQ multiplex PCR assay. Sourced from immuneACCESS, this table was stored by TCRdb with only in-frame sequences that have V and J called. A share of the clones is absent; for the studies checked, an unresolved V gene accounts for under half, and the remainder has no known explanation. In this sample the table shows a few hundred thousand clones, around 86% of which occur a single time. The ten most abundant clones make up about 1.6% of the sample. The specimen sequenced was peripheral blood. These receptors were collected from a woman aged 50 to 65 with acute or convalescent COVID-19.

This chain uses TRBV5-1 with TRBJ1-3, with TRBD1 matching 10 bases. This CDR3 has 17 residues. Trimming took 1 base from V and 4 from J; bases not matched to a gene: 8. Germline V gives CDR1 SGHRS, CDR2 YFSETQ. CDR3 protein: CASSLTTGTGVGNTIYF. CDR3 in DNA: TGCGCCAGCAGCTTGACTACCGGGACAGGGGTCGGAAACACCATATATTTT.

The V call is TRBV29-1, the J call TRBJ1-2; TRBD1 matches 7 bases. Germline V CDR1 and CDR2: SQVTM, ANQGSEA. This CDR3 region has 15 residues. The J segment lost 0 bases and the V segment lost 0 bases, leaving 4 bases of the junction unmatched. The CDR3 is CSVEEPDRANYGYTF. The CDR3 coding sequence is TGCAGCGTTGAAGAGCCCGACAGGGCTAACTATGGCTACACCTTC.

CDR3 protein: CASSLGQASGIRETQYF. The DNA of the CDR3 is TGTGCCAGCAGCTTAGGGCAGGCTAGCGGGATTCGAGAGACCCAGTACTTC. V and J are TRBV7-2 and TRBJ2-5; 9 bases agree with TRBD2. The trim removed 1 base at V and 4 bases at J, leaving 10 bases unmatched. Germline CDR1 reads SGHTA; CDR2 reads FQGNSA. This CDR3 has 17 amino acids.

The DNA of the CDR3 is TGTGCCAGCAGATCTCTCTATGAGCAGTTCTTC. Translating it yields CASRSLYEQFF. The V and J genes are TRBV6-5 and TRBJ2-1; D is uncertain. CDR3 length: 11 residues. The germline CDR1 and CDR2 sequences are MNHEY and SVGAGI. V was clipped by 6 bases and J by 8 bases, with 8 bases between them.

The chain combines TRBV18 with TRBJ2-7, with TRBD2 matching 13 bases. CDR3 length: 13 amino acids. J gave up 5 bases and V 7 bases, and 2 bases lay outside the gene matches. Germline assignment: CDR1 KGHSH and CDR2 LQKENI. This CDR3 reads CASLGLAGNEQYF. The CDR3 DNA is TGTGCCAGCTTGGGACTAGCGGGAAACGAGCAGTACTTC.

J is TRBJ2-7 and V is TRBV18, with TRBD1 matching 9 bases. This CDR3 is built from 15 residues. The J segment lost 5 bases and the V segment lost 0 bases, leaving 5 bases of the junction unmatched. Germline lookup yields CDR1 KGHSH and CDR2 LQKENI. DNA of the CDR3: TGTGCCAGCTCACCACCGCAGGACAGGGGCCACGAGCAGTACTTC. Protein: CASSPPQDRGHEQYF. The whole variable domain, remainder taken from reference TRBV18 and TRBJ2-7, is NAGVMQNPRHLVRRRGQEARLRCSPMKGHSHVYWYRQLPEEGLKFMVYLQKENIIDESGMPKERFSAEFPKEGPSILRIQQVVRGDSAAYFCASSPPQDRGHEQYFGPGTRLTVT.

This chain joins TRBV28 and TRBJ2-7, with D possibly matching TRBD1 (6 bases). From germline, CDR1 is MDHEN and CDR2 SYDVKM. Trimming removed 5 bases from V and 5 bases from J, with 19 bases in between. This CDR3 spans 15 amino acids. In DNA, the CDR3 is TGTGCCAGCAGTCCATACAGGGAGAGGATCCACGAGCAGTACTTC. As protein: CASSPYRERIHEQYF.

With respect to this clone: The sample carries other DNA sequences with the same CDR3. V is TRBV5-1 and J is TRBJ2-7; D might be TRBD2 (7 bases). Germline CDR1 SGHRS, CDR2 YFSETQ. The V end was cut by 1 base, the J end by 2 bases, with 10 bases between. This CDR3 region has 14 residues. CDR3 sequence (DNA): TGCGCCAGCAGCTTGAGCGGGACAACCTACGAGCAGTACTTC. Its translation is CASSLSGTTYEQYF. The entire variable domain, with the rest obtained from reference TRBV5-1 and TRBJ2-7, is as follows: KAGVTQTPRYLIKTRGQQVTLSCSPISGHRSVSWYQQTPGQGLQFLFEYFSETQRNKGNFPGRFSGRQFSNSRSEMNVSTLELGDSALYLCASSLSGTTYEQYFGPGTRLTVT.

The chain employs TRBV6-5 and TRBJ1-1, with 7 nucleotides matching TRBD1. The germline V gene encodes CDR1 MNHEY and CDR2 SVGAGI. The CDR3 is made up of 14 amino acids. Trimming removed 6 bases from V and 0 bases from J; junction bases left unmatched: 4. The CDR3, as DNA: TGTGCCAGCAGGACGGGACAGATGAACACTGAAGCTTTCTTT. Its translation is CASRTGQMNTEAFF.

CDR3 in amino acids: CASSTTGQGNEQFF. CDR3 DNA: TGCGCCAGCAGCACAACTGGACAGGGCAATGAGCAGTTCTTC. V is TRBV5-1 and J is TRBJ2-1, with 8 positions matching TRBD1. The CDR3 covers 14 residues. J was trimmed by 6 bases and V by 4 bases; bases with no gene match: 6. From germline, CDR1 is SGHRS and CDR2 YFSETQ.

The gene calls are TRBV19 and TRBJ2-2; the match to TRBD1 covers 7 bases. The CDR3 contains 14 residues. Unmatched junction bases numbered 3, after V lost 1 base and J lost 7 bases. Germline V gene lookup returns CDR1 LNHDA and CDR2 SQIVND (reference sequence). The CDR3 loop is CASSIGQGGGELFF. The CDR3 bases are TGTGCCAGTAGTATAGGACAGGGTGGCGGGGAGCTGTTTTTT.